These 27 T cell receptor beta chains came from one sample sequenced in a study of control samples from healthy donors and cancer patients. TCRdb keeps only in-frame clones here, not all; method: immunoSEQ multiplex PCR. The profile shows 100,000 to 150,000 clones, about nine tenths of them singletons. The sequencing sample was made of blood. The origin of the receptors is a man aged 35-49 years in good health.

A few counts support this clone. In nucleotides, the CDR3 is TGTGCTAGTGGTTTGGTACTGGGGGAGAACACTGAAGCTTTCTTT. It translates to CASGLVLGENTEAFF. The rearrangement uses TRBV12-5 and TRBJ1-1; TRBD1 is a possible D gene (5 bases). V was pared by 0 bases and J by 1 base, with 9 bases between. Germline V CDR1 and CDR2: LGHNT, FRNRAP. This CDR3 contains 15 residues.

CDR3 region: CATSSSYRHSGANVLTF. Here the CDR3 DNA reads TGTGCCACCAGCAGCTCCTACAGACACTCTGGGGCCAACGTCCTGACTTTC. The chain carries TRBV24-1 and TRBJ2-6; D unclear. The CDR3 sequence is 17 residues long. The V end lost 7 bases, the J end lost 0 bases, and 15 bases lay between the germline ends. Per the germline V gene, CDR1 is KGHDR and CDR2 is SFDVKD.

The chain couples TRBV28 to TRBJ1-1; 11 bases map to TRBD1. Germline CDR1 reads MDHEN; CDR2 reads SYDVKM. The CDR3 spans 15 residues. V gave up 5 bases and J gave up 5 bases; unmatched junction bases: 7. CDR3: CASSGPDRGLTEAFF. CDR3 DNA sequence: TGTGCCAGCAGTGGGCCGGACAGGGGGCTGACTGAAGCTTTCTTT. Full variable domain (outside the CDR3, taken from reference TRBV28 and TRBJ1-1): DVKVTQSSRYLVKRTGEKVFLECVQDMDHENMFWYRQDPGLGLRLIYFSYDVKMKEKGDIPEGYSVSREKKERFSLILESASTNQTSMYLCASSGPDRGLTEAFFGQGTRLTVV.

The genes are TRBV5-1 and TRBJ2-1; weak D call: TRBD1 (5 bases). The CDR3 consists of 12 residues. V was shortened by 5 bases and J by 9 bases, with 12 bases between the two germline ends. Germline values: CDR1 SGHRS, CDR2 YFSETQ. CDR3 in DNA: TGCGCCAGCAGGAAAGGGGATGGTGAGCAGTTCTTC. Its protein is CASRKGDGEQFF.

The V call is TRBV10-3, the J call TRBJ2-3; 7 bases agree with TRBD2. The V and J ends lost 5 bases and 1 base, in that order; junction bases with no gene match: 0. Germline CDR1 ENHRY, CDR2 SYGVKD. This CDR3 is 13 amino acids long. The CDR3 DNA sequence: TGTGCCATCAGTAGCGGGGGCACAGATACGCAGTATTTT. This sequence encodes CAISSGGTDTQYF.

V usage is TRBV4-1 and J usage is TRBJ1-1, with D hard to call. V gave up 4 bases and J gave up 5 bases, with 14 bases separating them. The CDR3 runs 14 residues. The germline CDR1 and CDR2 sequences are MGHRA and YSYEKL. The CDR3 bases are TGCGCCAGCAGCCCTCTCTCGATGAGGACTGAAGCTTTCTTT. It codes for CASSPLSMRTEAFF.

The chain carries TRBV18 and TRBJ2-6; D is unclear. There are 17 residues in the CDR3. Per germline, CDR1 KGHSH and CDR2 LQKENI. Trimming took 2 bases from V and 2 from J, leaving 13 bases between them. The CDR3 nucleotides read TGTGCCAGCTCACCAAGCTGGGTCCGGGCTGGGGCCAACGTCCTGACTTTC. Encoded protein: CASSPSWVRAGANVLTF.

The count of this clone is one. The chain uses TRBV19 and TRBJ1-1, with D tentatively TRBD1 (6 bases). The CDR3 is made up of 14 amino acids. V lost 5 bases to trimming and J lost 3 bases, with 13 bases between them. Per the germline V gene, CDR1 is LNHDA and CDR2 is SQIVND (reference sequence). CDR3 residues: CASSQLQGYTEAFF. For the CDR3, the DNA is TGTGCCAGTAGTCAATTACAGGGTTACACTGAAGCTTTCTTT.

The V call is TRBV6-4, the J call TRBJ2-2; D may correspond to TRBD1 or TRBD2 (6 bases each). V lost 5 bases to trimming and J lost 4 bases, with 11 bases between them. CDR1 is MRHNA, CDR2 SNTAGT, per germline. CDR3 length equals 14 residues. CDR3 bases: TGTGCCAGCAGTTCGGAGGGGGTCACCGGGGAGCTGTTTTTT. Translating gives CASSSEGVTGELFF.

The table lists this clone with a count of one. The V gene is TRBV5-8, the J gene TRBJ1-4; D remains ambiguous. This CDR3 region has 16 residues. Germline V lookup: CDR1 SGHTS, CDR2 YDEGEE. V lost 4 bases and J 5 bases, leaving 18 bases between the germline ends. The DNA of the CDR3 is TGTGCCAGCAGCCTTGTTCACAGCTTACTCAATGAAAAACTGTTTTTT. This translates into CASSLVHSLLNEKLFF. The variable domain in full, completed from reference TRBV5-8 and TRBJ1-4, reads EAGVTQSPTHLIKTRGQQATLRCSPISGHTSVYWYQQALGLGLQFLLWYDEGEERNRGNFPPRFSGRQFPNYSSELNVNALELEDSALYLCASSLVHSLLNEKLFFGSGTQLSVL.

The chain has TRBV10-1 and TRBJ2-5, with 8 nucleotides matching TRBD1. Trimming removed 3 bases from V and 1 base from J; junction bases left unmatched: 10. The CDR3 sequence is 17 residues long. Germline loops: CDR1 WNHNN, CDR2 SYGVQD (reference sequence). Here the CDR3 DNA reads TGCGCCAGCAGTGAATTTAGTTGGACAGGGCCCCAAGAGACCCAGTACTTC. Its protein is CASSEFSWTGPQETQYF.

V is TRBV7-2 and J is TRBJ2-3; D might be TRBD2 (5 bases). CDR1 and CDR2 from the germline V gene are SGHTA and FQGNSA. V was pared by 3 bases and J by 5 bases, with 9 bases between. CDR3 length equals 13 residues. The CDR3 is CASSFGLRDTQYF. In DNA, the CDR3 is TGTGCCAGCAGCTTTGGACTCCGAGATACGCAGTATTTT.

The V call is TRBV19, the J call TRBJ1-1; TRBD1 is a possible D gene (6 bases). V was clipped by 3 bases and J by 4 bases, with 15 bases between them. Germline loops: CDR1 LNHDA, CDR2 SQIVND (reference sequence). This CDR3 has 15 amino acids. The CDR3 nucleotides read TGTGCCAGTAGTATTACGTCCGGGGGCGGCACTGAAGCTTTCTTT. This codes for CASSITSGGGTEAFF.

The rearrangement joins TRBV2 to TRBJ2-2, with 8 bases identical to TRBD2. The CDR3 runs 14 residues. J lost 5 bases, V lost 4 bases, and 3 bases had no gene match. CDR1 and CDR2 (germline): SNHLY, FYNNEI. The CDR3 is CASSVGGATGELFF. The CDR3 DNA reads as TGTGCCAGCAGTGTCGGGGGGGCGACCGGGGAGCTGTTTTTT.

This sequence joins TRBV2 and TRBJ1-5; possibly TRBD1 for D (6 bases). Trimming took 2 bases from V and 6 from J, leaving 11 bases between them. This CDR3 contains 14 residues. Germline lookup yields CDR1 SNHLY and CDR2 FYNNEI. CDR3 coding DNA: TGTGCCAGCAGTGAATTGGGGGCTGGTCAGCCCCAGCATTTT. It is translated as CASSELGAGQPQHF.

The V call is TRBV7-7, the J call TRBJ2-1; D call uncertain. The germline gives CDR1 SSHAT, CDR2 FNYEAQ (reference sequence). The CDR3 runs to 15 residues. V was cut by 2 bases and J by 4 bases, with 12 bases left in between. The CDR3 is CASSLTTASYNEQFF. The CDR3, as DNA: TGTGCCAGCAGCTTAACGACTGCCTCGTACAATGAGCAGTTCTTC.

DNA of the CDR3: TGTGCCATCAGCGGGACAGCCTATTCACCCCTCCACTTT. Translated, it gives CAISGTAYSPLHF. The V gene is TRBV10-3, the J gene TRBJ1-6; TRBD1 agrees at 7 bases. After removal of 6 bases from V and 8 bases from J, the junction contained 4 bases not matched to a gene. Germline V CDR1 and CDR2: ENHRY, SYGVKD. This CDR3 has 13 residues.

The chain combines TRBV25-1 with TRBJ1-1, with D unclear. This CDR3 region has 14 residues. Trimming left V 5 bases short and J 4 bases short, with 14 bases between. Germline V gives CDR1 MGHDK, CDR2 SYGVNS. CDR3 DNA sequence: TGTGCCAGCAGTAACTACCAAGGGAGCACTGAAGCTTTCTTT. Amino acid sequence: CASSNYQGSTEAFF.

The chain has TRBV4-3 and TRBJ1-2; weak D call: TRBD1 (5 bases). The CDR3 contains 15 residues. Germline CDR1 is LGHNA and CDR2 is YSLEER. The V and J ends lost 0 bases and 1 base respectively, with 9 bases between them. CDR3 sequence: CASSQDNRFNYGYTF. The CDR3 nucleotides read TGCGCCAGCAGCCAAGATAACAGGTTTAACTATGGCTACACCTTC.

The chain couples TRBV27 to TRBJ2-3; 8 bases are shared with TRBD1. With 6 bases clipped from V and 3 bases from J, the junction kept 5 bases outside the gene matches. Per the germline V gene, CDR1 is MNHEY and CDR2 is SMNVEV (reference sequence). The CDR3 is 14 residues long. CDR3 in amino acids: CASRTGVGTDTQYF. The CDR3, as DNA: TGTGCCAGCAGGACAGGGGTGGGGACAGATACGCAGTATTTT.

This clone appeared a few times. The genes are TRBV4-1 and TRBJ2-5; perhaps TRBD1 as D (7 bases). This CDR3 region has 17 residues. CDR1 is MGHRA, CDR2 YSYEKL, per germline. Trimming pared 4 bases from V and 4 bases from J, leaving 22 bases between. CDR3 protein: CASSPGSGGFLGETQYF. For the CDR3, the DNA is TGCGCCAGCAGCCCGGGGTCAGGGGGGTTTCTGGGAGAGACCCAGTACTTC.

The chain couples TRBV12-3 or TRBV12-4 to TRBJ2-7; TRBD2 might be the D (6 bases). CDR3 length: 13 residues. V was trimmed by 5 bases and J by 1 base, leaving 9 bases between them. As DNA, the CDR3 is TGTGCCAGCAGTCCCCGGGGGTCCTACGAGCAGTACTTC. Amino acids: CASSPRGSYEQYF.

This sequence joins TRBV6-1 and TRBJ2-7, with TRBD2 matching over 7 bases. The CDR3 covers 15 residues. The germline V gene encodes CDR1 MNHNS and CDR2 SASEGT. Germline trimming cut 2 bases from V and 6 bases from J; bases unmatched to any gene: 10. Here the CDR3 DNA reads TGTGCCAGCAGTGAATCTCGAGCGGGGCTTACCGAGCAGTACTTC. Translating gives CASSESRAGLTEQYF.

The chain uses TRBV7-3 and TRBJ1-6; D perhaps matches TRBD1 (6 bases). The V gene's germline CDR1 is SGHTA and CDR2 FQGTGA. Deletions cut 4 bases from V and 8 bases from J, with 9 bases between. The CDR3 sequence is 13 residues long. The CDR3 nucleotides read TGTGCCAGCAGCTCGGACAGAGATTCACCCCTCCACTTT. As protein: CASSSDRDSPLHF.

The chain has TRBV29-1 and TRBJ2-3, with D possibly TRBD1 on 6 matching bases. Per the germline V gene, CDR1 is SQVTM and CDR2 is ANQGSEA. The CDR3 sequence is 16 residues long. V dropped 5 bases and J dropped 5 bases, with 23 bases sitting between them. The CDR3 DNA reads as TGCAGCGTTACCGGGACAACTGCCACCCGCCAAGATACGCAGTATTTT. Its translation is CSVTGTTATRQDTQYF.

V is TRBV27 and J is TRBJ1-6, with D hard to call. Germline CDR1 reads MNHEY; CDR2 reads SMNVEV (reference sequence). V lost 3 bases and J 6 bases, leaving 9 bases between the germline ends. The CDR3 sequence is 14 residues long. The CDR3 DNA follows: TGTGCCAGCAGTTTTCGGGTCACTAATTCACCCCTCCACTTT. It codes for CASSFRVTNSPLHF.

The genes are TRBV4-3 and TRBJ2-5; D call uncertain. Germline V gives CDR1 LGHNA, CDR2 YSLEER. This CDR3 contains 13 residues. Trimming took off 4 bases at V and 1 base at J, with 7 bases between the two ends. This chain's CDR3 is CASSPTGQETQYF. Here the CDR3 DNA reads TGCGCCAGCAGCCCAACGGGCCAAGAGACCCAGTACTTC.